This T cell receptor beta chain originates from a study of T cell clones after liver transplantation. Study at large: At least one year of complete immunosuppression withdrawal without enzymes over twice normal defined tolerance. Samples came pre-transplant, pre-randomization before withdrawal, and post-randomization after withdrawal ended. Study observations and caveats: Donor-reactive sequences fell more than third party-reactive ones, suggesting partial deletion. Graft donor-reactive T cells may have migrated into the graft rather than being deleted.

The table came from immunoSEQ multiplex PCR; TCRdb's copy has only in-frame clones and leaves some out. This table holds tens of thousands of clones, around 78% found once. Trimming removed 3 bases from V and 0 bases from J, with 5 bases in between. CDR1 and CDR2 from the germline V gene are LNHDA and SQIVND (reference sequence). This CDR3 region has 13 residues. This clone was detected only once. What it binds is unknown. Sequencing used CD4+ T cells from blood, obtained at the 22-month timepoint. The chain combines TRBV19 with TRBJ2-5; D gene unclear. This clonotype originated in a human patient who received a liver transplant. Some T cells may arise from the graft donor. In DNA, the CDR3 is TGTGCCAGTAGTATCAACAACCAAGAGACCCAGTACTTC. Translated: CASSINNQETQYF. Combining the CDR3 with reference TRBV19 and TRBJ2-5 gives the whole variable domain DGGITQSPKYLFRKEGQNVTLSCEQNLNHDAMYWYRQDPGQGLRLIYYSQIVNDFQKGDIAEGYSVSREKKESFPLTVTSAQKNPTAFYLCASSINNQETQYFGPGTRLLVL.